This T cell receptor (beta chain) was retrieved from a study of T-cell reconstitution after alpha-beta-depleted transplantation in children. Unique molecular identifiers were incorporated during preparation of the TCRbeta library. TCRdb redid the calling of the PCR reads with MiXCR, one entry per CDR3 protein. The sample consists of 900,000 or so distinct CDR3 sequences, around 17% of them appearing once. The germline gives CDR1 DFQATT, CDR2 SNEGSKA (reference sequence). The V gene lost 3 bases and the J gene lost 8 bases, with 7 bases spanning the gap. This CDR3 comprises 11 residues. This specimen consisted of PBMCs, mostly from graft donor cells, obtained 360 days after TCRalphabeta/CD19-depleted stem cell transplant. The TCR was taken from a male patient aged 10-17 years who had a stem cell transplant for acute lymphoblastic leukemia, so the T cells may come from the graft donor. The chain recombines TRBV20-1 with TRBJ1-4; no clear D. The CDR3 nucleotides are TGCAGTGCTAGTCGTTCGGAAAAACTGTTTTTT. Residues: CSASRSEKLFF.